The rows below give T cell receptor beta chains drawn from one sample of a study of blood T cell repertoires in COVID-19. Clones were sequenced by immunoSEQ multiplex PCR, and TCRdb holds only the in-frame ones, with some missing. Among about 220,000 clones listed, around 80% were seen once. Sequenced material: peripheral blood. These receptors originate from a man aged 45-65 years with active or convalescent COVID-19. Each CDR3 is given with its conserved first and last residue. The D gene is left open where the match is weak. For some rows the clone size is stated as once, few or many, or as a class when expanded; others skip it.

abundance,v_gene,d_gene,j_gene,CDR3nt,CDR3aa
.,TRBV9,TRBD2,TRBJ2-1,TGTGCCAGCAGCGCGACTAGCCGCAATGAGCAGTTCTTC,CASSATSRNEQFF
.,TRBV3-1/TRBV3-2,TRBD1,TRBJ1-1,TGTGCCAGCAGCCAGAGGACAGGGAACACTGAAGCTTTCTTT,CASSQRTGNTEAFF
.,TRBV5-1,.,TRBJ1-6,TGCGCCAGCAGCTTGGACCAGGGTGGGAATTCACCCCTCCACTTT,CASSLDQGGNSPLHF
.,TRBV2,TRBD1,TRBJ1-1,TGTGCCATGCGACGACAGGGTGGCACTGAAGCTTTCTTT,CAMRRQGGTEAFF
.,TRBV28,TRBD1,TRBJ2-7,TGTGCCAGCAGTTTAGTGGCAGGGGGCTCACCATACGAGCAGTACTTC,CASSLVAGGSPYEQYF
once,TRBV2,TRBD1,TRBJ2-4,TGTGCCAGCAGCCGGGACAGGGATGGAAACATTCAGTACTTC,CASSRDRDGNIQYF
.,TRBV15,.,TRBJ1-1,TGTGCCACCAGCAGAGGCGTCGACACTGAAGCTTTCTTT,CATSRGVDTEAFF
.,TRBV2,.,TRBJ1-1,TGTGCCAGCAGTGGTAGGTCCGGGCTTTGGGGGCGGAACACTGAAGCTTTCTTT,CASSGRSGLWGRNTEAFF
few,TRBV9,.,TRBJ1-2,TGTGCCAGCAGCCCCGACAGAGCTAACTATGGCTACACCTTC,CASSPDRANYGYTF
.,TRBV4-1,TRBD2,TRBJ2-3,TGCGCCAGCAGCCAAGATCAGGCTAGCGGCGATACGCAGTATTTT,CASSQDQASGDTQYF
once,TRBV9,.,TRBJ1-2,TGTGCCAGCAGCGTAGGAGTGGGCGTCTATGGCTACACCTTC,CASSVGVGVYGYTF
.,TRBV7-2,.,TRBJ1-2,TGTGCCAGCAGCTTCGCCCTCATCGGCTATGGCTACACCTTC,CASSFALIGYGYTF
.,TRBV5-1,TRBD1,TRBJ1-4,TGCGCCAGCAGGGGACAGGGGGCCGGTAATGAAAAACTGTTTTTT,CASRGQGAGNEKLFF
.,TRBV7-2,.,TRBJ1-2,TGTGCCAGCAGCTTAGGCGGGGGCGGCTATGGCTACACCTTC,CASSLGGGGYGYTF
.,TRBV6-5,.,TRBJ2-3,TGTGCCAGCAGTTACGCGGGGTCTAATCCCACAGATACGCAGTATTTT,CASSYAGSNPTDTQYF
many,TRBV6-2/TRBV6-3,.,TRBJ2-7,TGTGCCAGCAGTTACTCCGAGGGTGGGTACGAGCAGTACTTC,CASSYSEGGYEQYF
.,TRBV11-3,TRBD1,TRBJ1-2,TGTGCCAGCAGCTTAGATGGGACAGGGGATGGCTACACCTTC,CASSLDGTGDGYTF
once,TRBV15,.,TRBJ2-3,TGTGCCACCAGCAGAGAAGTAGGGGGGCAGTATTTT,CATSREVGGQYF
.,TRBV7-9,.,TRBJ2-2,TGTGCCCTAAATACAGCGAACACCGGGGAGCTGTTTTTT,CALNTANTGELFF
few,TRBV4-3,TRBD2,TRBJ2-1,TGCGCCAGCAGCCAAGATTGGACTAGCGGGGGCGGGGTCAATGAGCAGTTCTTC,CASSQDWTSGGGVNEQFF
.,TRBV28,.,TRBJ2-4,TGTGCCAGCCGGCGGGAGCCAGGGGTAAACATTCAGTACTTC,CASRREPGVNIQYF
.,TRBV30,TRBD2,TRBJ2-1,TGTGCCTGGAGCCGAGGCAGCGGGAGAAACAATGAGCAGTTCTTC,CAWSRGSGRNNEQFF
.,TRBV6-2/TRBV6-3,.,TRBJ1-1,TGTGCCAGCAGTCCAGAGGGACTGCTCATGAACACTGAAGCTTTCTTT,CASSPEGLLMNTEAFF
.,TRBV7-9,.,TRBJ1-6,TGTGCCAGCAGCTTAGTATCCAATTCACCCCTCCACTTT,CASSLVSNSPLHF
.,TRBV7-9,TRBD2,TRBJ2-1,TGTGCCAGCAGCTTCGGGCGGGGGAAAGTAAATGAGCAGTTCTTC,CASSFGRGKVNEQFF
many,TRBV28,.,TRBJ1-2,TGTGCCAGCAGTTGGGACAATAACTATGGCTACACCTTC,CASSWDNNYGYTF
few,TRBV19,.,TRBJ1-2,TGTGCCAGTAGTATAGTGGGAGCTAACTATGGCTACACCTTC,CASSIVGANYGYTF
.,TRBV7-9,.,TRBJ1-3,TGTGCCAGCAGCTTAGGCCAGGGTGTAGGAAACACCATATATTTT,CASSLGQGVGNTIYF